This T cell receptor beta chain was sequenced for a study of cytomegalovirus exposure and HLA in healthy donors. The CDR3 extends over 14 amino acids. In germline, CDR1 is MNHNY, CDR2 SVGAGI (reference sequence). V was clipped by 4 bases and J by 6 bases, with 15 bases between them. With 60 Vbeta and 13 Jbeta primers, the PCR was carried out. Sequenced by immunoSEQ multiplex PCR; TCRdb stores in-frame clones only, minus some. The table for this sample gives 150,000 to 200,000 clones. This rearrangement joins TRBV6-6 to TRBJ1-1; D is unresolved. The clonotype was recovered from a woman under 30 in good health and CMV-seropositive. The specimen sequenced was PBMCs. This CDR3 reads CASSSQFLSAEAFF. The CDR3 nucleotides are TGTGCCAGCAGTTCGCAATTCTTGTCGGCTGAAGCTTTCTTT.